The entry below describes one T cell receptor (beta chain). Its target is unknown. The data stem from a study of cytomegalovirus exposure and HLA in healthy donors. Study details: Earlier results showed 120 million or so unique TCR beta sequences derived from some 180 million T cells.

Study-wide findings and caveats: One variant, a missense change in DCLRE1C, was linked in a later analysis to TCR beta V- and J-gene trimming. Researchers left out some V segments, among them TRBV6-2 and TRBV6-3, as indistinguishable.

There are 16 residues in the CDR3. CDR1 and CDR2 from the germline V gene are MNHEY and SMNVEV (reference sequence). V gave up 5 bases and J gave up 7 bases, with 20 bases separating them. Amplification used 60 Vbeta primers and 13 Jbeta primers. Here immunoSEQ multiplex PCR was the method, and the copy in TCRdb shows in-frame clones only, minus some. The data contain around 150,000 clones, 84% of them singletons. This sequence joins TRBV27 and TRBJ1-4; possibly TRBD1 for D (5 bases). The TCR was taken from a man aged 18 to 30 in good health and CMV-seronegative. Sequencing was performed on PBMCs. The CDR3 bases are TGTGCCAGCAGTCGTGCCCGGACGAGTGGGGCTGAAAAACTGTTTTTT. This gives the protein CASSRARTSGAEKLFF. Together with reference TRBV27 and TRBJ1-4, the CDR3 gives the full variable domain: EAQVTQNPRYLITVTGKKLTVTCSQNMNHEYMSWYRQDPGLGLRQIYYSMNVEVTDKGDVPEGYKVSRKEKRNFPLILESPSPNQTSLYFCASSRARTSGAEKLFFGSGTQLSVL.